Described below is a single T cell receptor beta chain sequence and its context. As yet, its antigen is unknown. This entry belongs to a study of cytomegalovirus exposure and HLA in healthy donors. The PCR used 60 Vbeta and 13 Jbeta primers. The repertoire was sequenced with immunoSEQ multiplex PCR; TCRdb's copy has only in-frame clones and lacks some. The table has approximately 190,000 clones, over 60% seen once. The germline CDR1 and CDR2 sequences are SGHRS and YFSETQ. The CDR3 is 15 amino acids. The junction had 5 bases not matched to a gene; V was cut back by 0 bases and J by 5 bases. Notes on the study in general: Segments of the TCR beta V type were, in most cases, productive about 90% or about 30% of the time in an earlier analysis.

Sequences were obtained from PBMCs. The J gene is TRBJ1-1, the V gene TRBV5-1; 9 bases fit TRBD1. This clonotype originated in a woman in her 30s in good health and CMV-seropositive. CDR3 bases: TGCGCCAGCAGCTTGGTGACAGGGGGAGTGACTGAAGCTTTCTTT. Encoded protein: CASSLVTGGVTEAFF.